This TCR beta chain was retrieved from a study of regulatory and conventional T cells in RAG deficiency. As concerns this clone: Antigen: not known.

The assay was immunoSEQ multiplex PCR, and TCRdb's table has in-frame clones only and misses some. This sample yields about 30,000 clones, of which about 95% are seen a single time; approximately 0.18% belongs to the top ten. Germline V gives CDR1 SGDLS, CDR2 YYNGEE. The CDR3 sequence is 14 residues long. Trimming removed 1 base at V and 6 bases at J, with 11 bases between. Conventional CD4+ T cells were sorted from blood as CD25-low CD127-high cells. Study outcomes and limitations: In Omenn syndrome, Treg and Tconv repertoires overlapped >85%. RAG-deficient patients showed markedly lower Shannon entropy and higher Simpson indices than control T-cell subsets.

This sample was also put to use in a study of regulatory T cells. Per that study: The PCR used 52 TRBV and 13 TRBJ primers. Regulatory T cells showed the strongest V-J pair restriction and V/J gene skewing among patient repertoires.

The gene calls are TRBV9 and TRBJ2-1, with D maybe TRBD1 (6 bases). The receptor comes from a human donor in good health. The sequenced sample consisted of CD25- CD4+ T cells sorted from blood. The CDR3 sequence: CASSVRDIGNEQFF. CDR3 coding DNA: TGTGCCAGCAGCGTACGGGACATTGGCAATGAGCAGTTCTTC.